This T cell receptor (beta chain) was observed in a study of blood T cells in healthy people across ages. Notes on the study in general: Diversity of TCR beta per million T cells declined in a roughly linear way with age. A conclusive naive versus antigen-experienced comparison was prevented by the unsorted PBMCs.

Through a sample-barcoded 5' primer and a J-beta primer mix, a second PCR was run for about 6 to 11 cycles. TCRdb redid the calling of the 5' RACE reads with MiXCR, one entry per CDR3 protein. The data show over 1,500,000 distinct CDR3 sequences, around half seen once. Germline CDR1 DFQATT, CDR2 SNEGSKA (reference sequence). The CDR3 spans 14 residues. The sample holds a few counts of this clonotype. As yet, its antigen is unknown. A junction boundary mismatches the germline segment, possibly from a read error. This chain joins TRBV20-1 and TRBJ2-1; TRBD1 or TRBD2 may be the D gene (6 bases each). The sequence was collected from a woman aged 40 to 50 in good health. Sequencing used blood. CDR3 residues: CSARGGASHNEQFF. CDR3 nucleotides: TGCAGTGCTAGAGGGGGGGCCTCCCACAATGAGCAGTTCTTC.